This T cell receptor (beta chain) came from a study of T cell responses to AZD1222 COVID-19 vaccine. Points from the study as a whole: The study reported that nearly half of spike-specific TCRs target unmutated variant regions. Donors were chiefly white British, with a greater number of females, and clonal diversity was perhaps underestimated. Seropositivity was recorded at baseline in only six AZD1222 recipients.

As regards this clone: The target antigen is unknown.

V lost 4 bases to trimming and J lost 2 bases; unmatched junction nucleotides: 3. The CDR3 contains 15 residues. Germline V gene sequence: CDR1 MNHEY, CDR2 SVGEGT. Measured with immunoSEQ multiplex PCR; TCRdb has only the in-frame clones, and not every one. The table includes some 170,000 clones, 92% detected once. V usage is TRBV6-2 or TRBV6-3 and J usage is TRBJ1-5; TRBD1 aligns across 9 bases. Specimen: peripheral blood, collected on day 0 of MenACWY control vaccination. The receptor comes from an adult in good health. The CDR3 reads CASSLQGAGNQPQHF. CDR3 DNA: TGTGCCAGCAGTTTACAGGGGGCGGGCAATCAGCCCCAGCATTTT.